These T cell receptor beta chains were read from a single sample in a study of shared clonotypes between healthy human individuals. Some clones are missing from TCRdb's copy, which holds only in-frame ones; the method was immunoSEQ multiplex PCR. Here the sample spans 2,500,000 or so clones, around 93% being singletons. The sequencing input was naive CD4+ T cells from PBMCs. These receptors were obtained from a man aged 18 to 35 in good health. Some clones in this sample may be carry-over from other donors' samples. CDR3s include the opening cysteine and the closing phenylalanine or tryptophan. Each record gives: J gene, D gene, V gene, CDR3 length, clone size, CDR3 DNA, CDR3 protein. A D gene is named only where the DNA matches it firmly. Size is omitted from some rows. Given values are once, few, many or a class for expanded clones.

J: TRBJ1-2; D: TRBD1; V: TRBV19; length: 13; size: .; DNA: TGTGCCAGTAGTAGCGACAGGGGATACGGCTACACCTTC; CDR3: CASSSDRGYGYTF
J: TRBJ2-7; D: .; V: TRBV6-5; length: 15; size: .; DNA: TGTGCCAGCAAACGATCGATGGGGGTCTCCTACGAGCAGTACTTC; CDR3: CASKRSMGVSYEQYF
J: TRBJ2-2; D: .; V: TRBV7-3; length: 17; size: .; DNA: TGTGCCAGCAGCTCCCCAGGGGGAGGGGGGGGCACCGGGGAGCTGTTTTTT; CDR3: CASSSPGGGGGTGELFF
J: TRBJ2-7; D: .; V: TRBV5-1; length: 13; size: few; DNA: TGCGCCAGCAGCCAGGCAGAGTGGTACGAGCAGTACTTC; CDR3: CASSQAEWYEQYF
J: TRBJ2-1; D: TRBD2; V: TRBV15; length: 16; size: .; DNA: TGTGCCACCAGCAGGAGACTAGCGGGAGGTATGAGTGAGCAGTTCTTC; CDR3: CATSRRLAGGMSEQFF
J: TRBJ2-7; D: .; V: TRBV29-1; length: 12; size: .; DNA: TGCAGCGTTATTCAGGGCTCCTACGAGCAGTACTTC; CDR3: CSVIQGSYEQYF
J: TRBJ2-2; D: .; V: TRBV2; length: 13; size: .; DNA: TGTGCCAGCAGTGCGTCTAACACCGGGGAGCTGTTTTTT; CDR3: CASSASNTGELFF
J: TRBJ2-2; D: .; V: TRBV4-3; length: 13; size: .; DNA: TGCGCCAGCAGCCTCCGTCCCGCCGGGGAGCTGTTTTTT; CDR3: CASSLRPAGELFF
J: TRBJ1-1; D: .; V: TRBV5-1; length: 15; size: .; DNA: TGCGCCAGCAGCTCTGAGTCCCCCGGAAACACTGAAGCTTTCTTT; CDR3: CASSSESPGNTEAFF
J: TRBJ2-5; D: .; V: TRBV28; length: 11; size: .; DNA: TGTGCCAGCAGCCTACAAGAGACCCAGTACTTC; CDR3: CASSLQETQYF
J: TRBJ1-2; D: .; V: TRBV10-3; length: 12; size: .; DNA: TGTGCCATCAGGTCGGACAGCTATGGCTACACCTTC; CDR3: CAIRSDSYGYTF
J: TRBJ1-5; D: TRBD1; V: TRBV6-4; length: 14; size: .; DNA: TGTGCCACCCGACAGGGGACGGGGGATCAGCCCCAGCATTTT; CDR3: CATRQGTGDQPQHF
J: TRBJ1-2; D: .; V: TRBV7-3; length: 14; size: .; DNA: TGTGCCAGCAGCTACGGCCTCATAGGGTATGGCTACACCTTC; CDR3: CASSYGLIGYGYTF